The rows below give T cell receptor beta chains drawn from one sample of a study of blood T cell repertoires in COVID-19. Libraries were prepared by immunoSEQ multiplex PCR; TCRdb keeps only in-frame clonotypes and omits some of them. The sample shows approximately 70,000 clones, 65% to 85% of them seen only once. What was sequenced was peripheral blood. The receptors come from a man between 60 and 70 years old with COVID-19, enrolled during active disease. The conserved cysteine and the conserved F or W are not part of the CDR3 here.

>TRBV3-1/TRBV3-2|TRBJ1-3
ASSSRDRAGNTIY
>TRBV5-1|TRBJ1-1
ATKEEGANTEAF
>TRBV11-2|TRBJ1-5
ASSMGGQTSNQPQH
>TRBV4-1|TRBJ2-3
ASSHQGGDTQY
>TRBV7-9|TRBJ1-1
ASRSGGNTEAF
>TRBV5-1|TRBJ2-1
ASSLTAYPAGGSYNEQF
>TRBV5-1|TRBJ1-3
ASSLGQDNTIY
>TRBV6-6|TRBJ2-4
ASAGGENIQY
>TRBV5-1|TRBJ2-3
ASSLEGQGEDTQY
>TRBV12-3/TRBV12-4|TRBJ2-7
ASSPLSEQY
>TRBV28|TRBJ2-7
ASSLEYSSYEQY
>TRBV6-5|TRBJ2-3
ASSSLTSTDTQY